The next 29 T cell receptor beta chains were all read from a single sample in a study of shared clonotypes between healthy human individuals. Sequencing was performed with immunoSEQ multiplex PCR; in TCRdb, only in-frame clones are kept and a portion is missing. The sample carries some 680,000 clones, 73% recorded once. Sample: memory CD4+ T cells sorted from blood. Subset noted: CD45RA-negative fraction. The receptors here all came from a woman in her twenties or thirties in good health.

The V call is TRBV5-1, the J call TRBJ2-2; D unresolved. Trimming took off 6 bases at V and 1 base at J, with 4 bases between the two ends. The CDR3 sequence is 12 residues long. Germline V CDR1 and CDR2: SGHRS, YFSETQ. The CDR3 DNA reads as TGCGCCAGCATTGGGAACACCGGGGAGCTGTTTTTT. This gives the protein CASIGNTGELFF.

The rearrangement uses TRBV5-1 and TRBJ2-2; D unresolved. The CDR3 sequence is 14 residues long. Trimming took off 4 bases at V and 0 bases at J, with 7 bases between the two ends. CDR1 is SGHRS and CDR2 is YFSETQ in the germline V gene. CDR3 sequence (DNA): TGCGCCAGCAGCCCGCTAGCGAACACCGGGGAGCTGTTTTTT. It codes for CASSPLANTGELFF.

This clone showed up just a few times. This rearrangement joins TRBV7-6 to TRBJ2-1, with 11 bases matching TRBD2. The CDR3 runs to 14 residues. With 8 bases clipped from V and 7 bases from J, the junction kept 7 bases outside the gene matches. Germline CDR1 and CDR2: SGHVS and FNYEAQ. The CDR3 loop is CASGRTSGSNEQFF. CDR3 nucleotides: TGTGCCAGCGGGCGGACTAGCGGGTCAAATGAGCAGTTCTTC.

V and J are TRBV9 and TRBJ1-3; D may be TRBD1 (6 bases). With 0 bases removed from V and 2 bases from J, the gap between germline ends came to 9 bases. This CDR3 has 15 residues. Germline V gene sequence: CDR1 SGDLS, CDR2 YYNGEE. The CDR3 loop reads CASSVAQGAGNTIYF. CDR3 nucleotides: TGTGCCAGCAGCGTAGCACAGGGTGCTGGAAACACCATATATTTT.

This clone has more than one count but fewer than ten. The chain links TRBV7-9 to TRBJ1-1; D ambiguous. From germline, CDR1 is SEHNR and CDR2 FQNEAQ (reference sequence). V shed 5 bases and J shed 0 bases, with 7 bases lying between them. The CDR3 has 13 residues. This CDR3 is CASSRLLNTEAFF. The CDR3 DNA follows: TGTGCCAGCAGCCGACTATTGAACACTGAAGCTTTCTTT.

The chain is built from TRBV2 and TRBJ2-3; TRBD2 aligns across 9 bases. Germline-derived CDR1 and CDR2 are SNHLY and FYNNEI. Losses at the gene ends were 6 bases for V and 6 bases for J; bases not matched to a gene: 10. CDR3 length: 15 amino acids. For the CDR3, the DNA is TGTGCCAGCAGCAAAGATAGCGGGAGTGGGGATACGCAGTATTTT. It translates to CASSKDSGSGDTQYF.

This rearrangement joins TRBV30 to TRBJ2-7; 10 bases are shared with TRBD2. The junction had 1 base not matched to a gene; V was cut back by 5 bases and J by 3 bases. CDR1 and CDR2 (germline): GTSNPN, SVGIG (reference sequence). There are 12 residues in the CDR3. The CDR3 DNA follows: TGTGCCTGGGGACTAGCGGTCTACGAGCAGTACTTC. This encodes CAWGLAVYEQYF.

The rearrangement joins TRBV27 to TRBJ1-4; 9 nucleotides match TRBD1. This CDR3 has 14 residues. Trimming at V came to 8 bases and at J to 4 bases, leaving 5 bases not matched to a gene. Per germline, CDR1 MNHEY and CDR2 SMNVEV (reference sequence). CDR3 protein: CASARGQGNEKLFF. The CDR3 nucleotides are TGTGCCAGCGCTCGGGGACAGGGTAATGAAAAACTGTTTTTT. The whole variable domain, filled in from reference TRBV27 and TRBJ1-4, reads EAQVTQNPRYLITVTGKKLTVTCSQNMNHEYMSWYRQDPGLGLRQIYYSMNVEVTDKGDVPEGYKVSRKEKRNFPLILESPSPNQTSLYFCASARGQGNEKLFFGSGTQLSVL.

The chain joins TRBV7-6 to TRBJ1-5; weak D call: TRBD1 (5 bases). V was shortened by 5 bases and J by 7 bases, with 18 bases between the two germline ends. CDR3 length: 15 amino acids. Germline V lookup: CDR1 SGHVS, CDR2 FNYEAQ. The CDR3 DNA is TGTGCCAGCAGCCCAGGCGCCCGCAGGGCCCAGCCCCAGCATTTT. This codes for CASSPGARRAQPQHF.

The chain couples TRBV19 to TRBJ1-5; D not resolved. In germline, CDR1 is LNHDA, CDR2 SQIVND (reference sequence). This CDR3 has 17 residues. Deletions cut 5 bases from V and 7 bases from J, with 24 bases between. CDR3 in amino acids: CASSVGRGGISTQPQHF. The CDR3, as DNA: TGTGCCAGTAGTGTAGGACGAGGCGGAATCAGTACACAGCCCCAGCATTTT.

The chain combines TRBV2 with TRBJ2-4, with D maybe TRBD1 (6 bases). Deletions cut 7 bases from V and 0 bases from J, with 16 bases between. The CDR3 runs to 16 residues. The germline V gene has CDR1 SNHLY and CDR2 FYNNEI. The CDR3 region is CASNHDRSLAKNIQYF. The CDR3 coding sequence is TGTGCCAGCAACCATGACAGGTCTTTAGCCAAAAACATTCAGTACTTC. Looking up the rest from reference TRBV2 and TRBJ2-4 gives the full variable domain: EPEVTQTPSHQVTQMGQEVILRCVPISNHLYFYWYRQILGQKVEFLVSFYNNEISEKSEIFDDQFSVERPDGSNFTLKIRSTKLEDSAMYFCASNHDRSLAKNIQYFGAGTRLSVL.

The DNA for the CDR3 is TGTGCCAGCCGCTGGACAGCGAAAGGCCAGCCCCAGCATTTT. This translates into CASRWTAKGQPQHF. J is TRBJ1-5 and V is TRBV19, with TRBD1 as a possible D gene (6 bases). V gave up 9 bases and J gave up 7 bases, with 19 bases separating them. This CDR3 has 14 amino acids. CDR1 is LNHDA, CDR2 SQIVND, per germline (reference sequence).

V gene TRBV9 combines with J gene TRBJ1-1; D uncertain. CDR1 and CDR2 (germline): SGDLS, YYNGEE. CDR3 length equals 14 residues. Trimming pared 2 bases from V and 2 bases from J, leaving 10 bases between. The CDR3 coding sequence is TGTGCCAGCAGCGTTGCCGGGAGCAACACTGAAGCTTTCTTT. This codes for CASSVAGSNTEAFF.

To note about this clone: Other DNA sequences in the sample encode the same CDR3. This sequence joins TRBV28 and TRBJ1-2, with D uncertain. Germline assignment: CDR1 MDHEN and CDR2 SYDVKM. The CDR3 extends over 14 amino acids. The V end was cut by 2 bases, the J end by 1 base, with 8 bases between. The CDR3 here is CASSLQAGNYGYTF. In DNA form, the CDR3 reads TGTGCCAGCAGTTTACAGGCGGGTAACTATGGCTACACCTTC.

V and J are TRBV7-2 and TRBJ1-5; D possibly corresponds to TRBD1 (6 bases). CDR3 length: 16 residues. The germline V gene encodes CDR1 SGHTA and CDR2 FQGNSA. V was clipped by 5 bases and J by 0 bases, with 14 bases between them. The DNA of the CDR3 is TGTGCCAGCAGCCCCTGGACAGACTTTAGCAATCAGCCCCAGCATTTT. Protein sequence: CASSPWTDFSNQPQHF.

The CDR3 bases are TGTGCCAGCAGGACTGGGGCCACACAGTCCTACGAGCAGTACTTC. Protein product: CASRTGATQSYEQYF. This chain connects TRBV28 to TRBJ2-7; tentative D call: TRBD1 (5 bases). Germline V gene data show CDR1 as MDHEN and CDR2 as SYDVKM. Between the trimmed V and J ends, which lost 6 bases and 1 base, there was a span of 16 bases. This CDR3 is 15 amino acids long.

The chain has TRBV29-1 and TRBJ2-1, with unresolved D. V lost 8 bases and J lost 7, with 18 bases in between. Germline CDR1 is SQVTM and CDR2 is ANQGSEA. The CDR3 runs 13 residues. The CDR3 region is CSCEDHLGNEQFF. In DNA, the CDR3 is TGCAGCTGCGAGGACCACCTAGGGAATGAGCAGTTCTTC.

About this clone itself: Other nucleotide sequences in the sample specify the same CDR3. V usage is TRBV27 and J usage is TRBJ1-5; no clear D gene. The V and J ends lost 3 bases and 4 bases respectively, with 4 bases between them. This CDR3 region has 12 residues. Germline V gene sequence: CDR1 MNHEY, CDR2 SMNVEV (reference sequence). CDR3: CASSFPNQPQHF. The CDR3 DNA reads as TGTGCCAGCAGTTTCCCGAATCAGCCCCAGCATTTT.

V is TRBV7-9 and J is TRBJ2-5; D is unresolved. There are 12 residues in the CDR3. CDR1 is SEHNR, CDR2 FQNEAQ, per germline (reference sequence). The ends were cut back, 5 bases at V and 4 bases at J, with 8 bases in the middle. This CDR3 reads CASSKGRETQYF. The CDR3 nucleotides are TGTGCCAGCAGCAAAGGGCGAGAGACCCAGTACTTC. The whole variable domain, remainder taken from reference TRBV7-9 and TRBJ2-5, is DTGVSQNPRHKITKRGQNVTFRCDPISEHNRLYWYRQTLGQGPEFLTYFQNEAQLEKSRLLSDRFSAERPKGSFSTLEIQRTEQGDSAMYLCASSKGRETQYFGPGTRLLVL.

Note on this clone: A far larger clone is only one base removed, so a read error is likely. The chain is built from TRBV5-6 and TRBJ2-7; D is perhaps TRBD2 (5 bases). V gave up 0 bases and J gave up 0 bases, with 7 bases separating them. Germline CDR1 is SGHDT and CDR2 is YYEEEE. The CDR3 length is 14 residues. CDR3 sequence (DNA): TGTGCCAGCAGCTTGGCCGGGAACTCCTACGAGCAGTACTTC. It encodes CASSLAGNSYEQYF.

The chain carries TRBV5-1 and TRBJ2-3; 7 bases line up with TRBD1. The junction had 11 bases not matched to a gene; V was cut back by 3 bases and J by 4 bases. CDR3 length: 16 amino acids. Germline CDR1 is SGHRS and CDR2 is YFSETQ. CDR3 sequence reads: CASSWQNRGVADTQYF. The CDR3 DNA is TGCGCCAGCAGCTGGCAAAACAGGGGTGTGGCAGATACGCAGTATTTT.

CDR3 amino acids: CASGRGQGYNQPQHF. DNA of the CDR3: TGTGCCAGTGGCAGAGGGCAGGGGTACAATCAGCCCCAGCATTTT. This rearrangement joins TRBV19 to TRBJ1-5, with a weak D call TRBD1 (6 bases). V dropped 8 bases and J dropped 3 bases, with 17 bases sitting between them. CDR3 size: 15 residues. Germline CDR1 LNHDA, CDR2 SQIVND (reference sequence).

The chain couples TRBV14 to TRBJ2-7, with 8 bases matching TRBD1. Germline loops: CDR1 SGHDN, CDR2 FVKESK. The CDR3 is made up of 13 amino acids. The ends lost 10 bases at V and 2 bases at J; junction bases unmatched: 7. The CDR3 here is CATSRQGTYEQYF. DNA of the CDR3: TGTGCCACCTCACGACAGGGGACCTACGAGCAGTACTTC.

About this clone: This same CDR3 is encoded by further DNA sequences in the sample. V gene TRBV19 combines with J gene TRBJ2-7; tentatively, D is TRBD2 (5 bases). Germline V lookup: CDR1 LNHDA, CDR2 SQIVND (reference sequence). With 4 bases removed from V and 4 bases from J, the gap between germline ends came to 8 bases. The CDR3 totals 12 residues. CDR3 loop: CASSTGVYEQYF. The CDR3 nucleotides are TGTGCCAGTAGTACCGGGGTGTACGAGCAGTACTTC.

This chain links TRBV20-1 with TRBJ2-7; D is uncertain. V was pared by 6 bases and J by 4 bases, with 10 bases between. CDR3 length: 11 residues. Per germline, CDR1 DFQATT and CDR2 SNEGSKA (reference sequence). The CDR3 region is CSAFISYEQYF. In nucleotides, the CDR3 is TGCAGTGCGTTTATCTCTTACGAGCAGTACTTC.

The chain is built from TRBV28 and TRBJ1-4; weak D call: TRBD1 (6 bases). The CDR3 is made up of 14 amino acids. Trimming left V 7 bases short and J 3 bases short, with 12 bases between. Germline loops: CDR1 MDHEN, CDR2 SYDVKM. DNA of the CDR3: TGTGCCAGCATGCGGGCAGGGGCTAATGAAAAACTGTTTTTT. It translates to CASMRAGANEKLFF.

Worth noting for this clone: The same CDR3 also results from other DNA sequences found in this sample. The gene calls are TRBV28 and TRBJ1-2; D may be TRBD1 (6 bases). CDR3 length: 13 amino acids. CDR1 MDHEN and CDR2 SYDVKM come from the germline V gene. V lost 4 bases and J 4 bases, leaving 10 bases between the germline ends. This CDR3 reads CASSSGVLYGYTF. The CDR3 DNA is TGTGCCAGCAGTTCAGGGGTCCTCTATGGCTACACCTTC.

The chain recombines TRBV7-2 with TRBJ1-3; no firm D call. V lost 5 bases and J lost 7, with 12 bases in between. The CDR3 spans 13 residues. Germline V gene data show CDR1 as SGHTA and CDR2 as FQGNSA. In DNA form, the CDR3 reads TGTGCCAGCAGCCCATACCTTCAGAACACCATATATTTT. This codes for CASSPYLQNTIYF.

The chain couples TRBV2 to TRBJ1-1, with D possibly being TRBD1 (5 bases). CDR1 and CDR2 from the germline V gene are SNHLY and FYNNEI. V lost 4 bases to trimming and J lost 4 bases, with 13 bases between them. This CDR3 is 14 amino acids long. The CDR3: CASSGESGGTEAFF. CDR3 coding DNA: TGTGCCAGCAGTGGGGAATCCGGGGGCACTGAAGCTTTCTTT.